These T cell receptor beta chains were read from a single sample in a study of OX40 agonist ivuxolimab in advanced cancers. This table comes from immunoSEQ multiplex PCR, and its TCRdb copy is limited to in-frame clones, with some not included. This repertoire shows about 53,000 clones, about four fifths found once; its top ten account for around 2.5%. The sample consisted of CD4+ or CD8+ T cells sorted from blood, taken in a trial of the OX40 agonist ivuxolimab. Receptors were obtained from an adult with an advanced solid tumor such as melanoma, head and neck, liver or kidney cancer. CDR3s include the opening cysteine and the closing phenylalanine or tryptophan. The D gene is left open where the match is weak. Clone size is not always given. Where it is, it says once, few, many or a class for expanded clones.

clone_size,v_call,j_call,d_call,cdr3_nt,cdr3_aa
-,TRBV5-1,TRBJ2-1,-,TGCGCCAGCAGCATTCCTAGCTCAGGTGAGGGCAATGAGCAGTTCTTC,CASSIPSSGEGNEQFF
-,TRBV9,TRBJ2-3,-,TGTGCCAGCAGCGTAGCCTGGGACTTACCTAGCACAGATACGCAGTATTTT,CASSVAWDLPSTDTQYF
once,TRBV10-1,TRBJ2-3,TRBD2,TGCGCCAGCAGTGAGTCTGGGGCGGGAGGGCGGAATACGCAGTATTTT,CASSESGAGGRNTQYF
-,TRBV7-3,TRBJ2-7,-,TGTGCCAGCAGCCCCACAGGGAGAGAGCAGTACTTC,CASSPTGREQYF
-,TRBV9,TRBJ1-1,-,TGTGCCAGCAGCGTAGAAACGGACACTGAAGCTTTCTTT,CASSVETDTEAFF
-,TRBV10-1,TRBJ1-1,TRBD1,TGCGCCAGCAGTGAGATCTCCAGGGACAGTGAAGCTTTCTTT,CASSEISRDSEAFF
-,TRBV28,TRBJ1-5,TRBD1,TGTGCCAGCAGTCCCGGACAGGCTCGCAATCAGCCCCAGCATTTT,CASSPGQARNQPQHF
-,TRBV28,TRBJ2-3,TRBD1,TGTGCCAGCAGTACTGTACCGGGACAGGGAATTAATACGCAGTATTTT,CASSTVPGQGINTQYF
-,TRBV4-1,TRBJ2-3,TRBD1,TGCGCCAGCAGCCCCCCGGTTATAGGGGGCGAGGGTACGCAGTATTTT,CASSPPVIGGEGTQYF
-,TRBV5-1,TRBJ2-7,TRBD2,TGCGCCAGCAGCTCGCCCGGGACTAGCGGTACCTACGAGCAGTACTTC,CASSSPGTSGTYEQYF
few,TRBV9,TRBJ1-1,TRBD1,TGTGCCAGCAGCACCGGACAGGGCACTGAAGCTTTCTTT,CASSTGQGTEAFF
-,TRBV15,TRBJ2-5,-,TGTGCCACCAGCCCACAGGTATACCAAGAGACCCAGTACTTC,CATSPQVYQETQYF
-,TRBV5-6,TRBJ2-5,TRBD2,TGTGCCAGCAGCTTGGGACTAGCGGGAGTTGGGATCCAAGAGACCCAGTACTTC,CASSLGLAGVGIQETQYF
-,TRBV9,TRBJ1-6,-,TGTGCCAGCAGCGTAGAAATAGGATGGGGTTCACCCCTCCACTTT,CASSVEIGWGSPLHF
-,TRBV9,TRBJ1-3,-,TGTGCCAGCAGCCCCGTGACAGGTGGAAACACCATATATTTT,CASSPVTGGNTIYF
-,TRBV25-1,TRBJ2-5,-,TGTGCCAGCAGTGAGTGGCGGGGAGACCAAGAGACCCAGTACTTC,CASSEWRGDQETQYF
-,TRBV19,TRBJ1-4,-,TGTGCCAGTAGTACCTCCGGGGAAAAACTGTTTTTT,CASSTSGEKLFF
-,TRBV28,TRBJ1-1,-,TGTGCCAGCCGAGGGGAACGGGTGGAGGGTTTCTTT,CASRGERVEGFF
once,TRBV30,TRBJ2-2,TRBD2,TGTGCCTGGAGTGTATTGGGCGGGAGCGACACCGGGGAGCTGTTTTTT,CAWSVLGGSDTGELFF
once,TRBV6-6,TRBJ2-7,-,TGTGCCACCAATTCTGGGCCGTCGAGGGAGCAGTACTTC,CATNSGPSREQYF